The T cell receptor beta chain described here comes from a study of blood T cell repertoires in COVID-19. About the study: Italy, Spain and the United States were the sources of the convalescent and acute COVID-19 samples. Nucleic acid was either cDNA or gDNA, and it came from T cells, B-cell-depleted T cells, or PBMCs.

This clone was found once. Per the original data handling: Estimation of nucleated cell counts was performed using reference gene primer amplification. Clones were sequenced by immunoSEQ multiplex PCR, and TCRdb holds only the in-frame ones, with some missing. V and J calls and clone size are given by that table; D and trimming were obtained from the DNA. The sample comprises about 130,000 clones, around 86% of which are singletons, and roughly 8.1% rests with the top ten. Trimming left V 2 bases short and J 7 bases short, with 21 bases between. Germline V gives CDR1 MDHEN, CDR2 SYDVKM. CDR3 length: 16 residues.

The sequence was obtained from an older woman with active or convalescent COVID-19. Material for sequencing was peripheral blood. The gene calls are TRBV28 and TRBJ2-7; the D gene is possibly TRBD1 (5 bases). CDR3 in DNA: TGTGCCAGCAGTTTACCCCAGCAGGGTGGACGTGGGGAGCAGTACTTC. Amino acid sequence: CASSLPQQGGRGEQYF.